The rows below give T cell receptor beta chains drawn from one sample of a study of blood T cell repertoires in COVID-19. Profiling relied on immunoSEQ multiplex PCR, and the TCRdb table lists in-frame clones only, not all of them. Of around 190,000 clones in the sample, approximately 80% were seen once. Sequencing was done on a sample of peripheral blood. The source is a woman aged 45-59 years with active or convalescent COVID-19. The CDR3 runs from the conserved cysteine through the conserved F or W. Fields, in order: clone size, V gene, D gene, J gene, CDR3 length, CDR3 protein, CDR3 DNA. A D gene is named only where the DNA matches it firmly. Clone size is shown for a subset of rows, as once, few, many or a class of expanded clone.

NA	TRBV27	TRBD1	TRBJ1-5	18	CASSRISGTGKSDQPQHF	TGTGCCAGCAGCCGAATATCAGGGACAGGGAAATCCGATCAGCCCCAGCATTTT
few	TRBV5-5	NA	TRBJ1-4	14	CASSLAGGYEKLFF	TGTGCCAGCAGCCTAGCTGGGGGGTATGAAAAACTGTTTTTT
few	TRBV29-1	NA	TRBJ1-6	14	CSVQGSSYNSPLHF	TGCAGCGTTCAGGGAAGCTCCTATAATTCACCCCTCCACTTT
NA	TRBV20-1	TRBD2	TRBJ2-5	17	CSASKGGSGGTQETQYF	TGCAGTGCTAGTAAAGGGGGTAGCGGGGGGACCCAAGAGACCCAGTACTTC
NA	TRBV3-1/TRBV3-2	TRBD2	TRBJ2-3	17	CASSPGRLAEITDTQYF	TGTGCCAGCAGCCCAGGTCGACTAGCGGAAATAACAGATACGCAGTATTTT
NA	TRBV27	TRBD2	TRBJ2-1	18	CASSSGLAGGISYNEQFF	TGTGCCAGCAGTTCGGGACTAGCGGGAGGGATCTCCTACAATGAGCAGTTCTTC
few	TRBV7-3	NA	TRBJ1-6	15	CASSHRHSSDSPLHF	TGTGCCAGCAGCCACCGACACTCTTCGGATTCACCCCTCCACTTT
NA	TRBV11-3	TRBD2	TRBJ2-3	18	CASSLTSGGLVGTDTQYF	TGTGCCAGCAGCCTGACTAGCGGGGGCCTCGTGGGGACAGATACGCAGTATTTT
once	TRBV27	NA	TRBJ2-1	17	CASSLDPAGKTYNEQFF	TGTGCCAGCAGTTTAGACCCAGCGGGCAAAACCTACAATGAGCAGTTCTTC
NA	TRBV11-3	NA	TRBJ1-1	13	CASSQDRNTEAFF	TGTGCCAGCAGCCAAGACAGGAACACTGAAGCTTTCTTT